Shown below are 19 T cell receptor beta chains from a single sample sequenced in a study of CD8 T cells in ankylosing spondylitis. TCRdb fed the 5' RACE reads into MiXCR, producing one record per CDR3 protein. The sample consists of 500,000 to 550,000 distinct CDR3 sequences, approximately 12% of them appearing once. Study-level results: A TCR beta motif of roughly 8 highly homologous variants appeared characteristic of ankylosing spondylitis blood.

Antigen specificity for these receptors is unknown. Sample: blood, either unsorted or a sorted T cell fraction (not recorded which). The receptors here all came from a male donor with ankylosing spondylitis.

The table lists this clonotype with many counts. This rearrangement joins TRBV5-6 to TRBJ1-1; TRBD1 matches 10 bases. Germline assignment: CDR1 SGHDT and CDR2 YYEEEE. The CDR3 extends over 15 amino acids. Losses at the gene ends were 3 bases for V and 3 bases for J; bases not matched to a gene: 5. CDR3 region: CASSWGQGLDTEAFF. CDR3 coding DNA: TGTGCCAGCAGCTGGGGACAGGGGCTGGACACTGAAGCTTTCTTT. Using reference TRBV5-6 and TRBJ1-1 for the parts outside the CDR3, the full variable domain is DAGVTQSPTHLIKTRGQQVTLRCSPKSGHDTVSWYQQALGQGPQFIFQYYEEEERQRGNFPDRFSGHQFPNYSSELNVNALLLGDSALYLCASSWGQGLDTEAFFGQGTRLTVV.

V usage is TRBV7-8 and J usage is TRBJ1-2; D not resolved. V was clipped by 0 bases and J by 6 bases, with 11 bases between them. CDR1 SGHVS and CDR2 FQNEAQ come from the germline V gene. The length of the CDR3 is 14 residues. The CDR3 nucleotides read TGTGCCAGCAGCTTAGCTGGGTGGAAGGATGGCTACACCTTC. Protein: CASSLAGWKDGYTF.

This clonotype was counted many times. The CDR3 DNA reads TGCAGTGCGTTGAGCGGTAGCTCCTACAATGAGCAGTTCTTC. It is translated as CSALSGSSYNEQFF. The genes are TRBV20-1 and TRBJ2-1; weak D call: TRBD2 (5 bases). This CDR3 contains 14 residues. The germline V and J ends were trimmed by 6 bases and 0 bases, with 12 bases remaining between them. Germline CDR1 reads DFQATT; CDR2 reads SNEGSKA (reference sequence).

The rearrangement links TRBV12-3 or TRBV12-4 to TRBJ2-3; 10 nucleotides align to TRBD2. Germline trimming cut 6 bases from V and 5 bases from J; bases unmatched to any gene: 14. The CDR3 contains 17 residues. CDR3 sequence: CASSPHLLAGVQDTQYF. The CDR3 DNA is TGTGCCAGCAGCCCCCACCTTCTAGCGGGAGTTCAAGATACGCAGTATTTT.

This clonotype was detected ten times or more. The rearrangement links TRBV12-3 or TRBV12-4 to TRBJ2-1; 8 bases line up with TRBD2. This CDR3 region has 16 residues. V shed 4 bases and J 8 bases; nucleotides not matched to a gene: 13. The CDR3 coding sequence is TGTGCCAGCAGTTCCTCGGGACTAGATGGGAAGCATGAGCAGTTCTTC. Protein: CASSSSGLDGKHEQFF.

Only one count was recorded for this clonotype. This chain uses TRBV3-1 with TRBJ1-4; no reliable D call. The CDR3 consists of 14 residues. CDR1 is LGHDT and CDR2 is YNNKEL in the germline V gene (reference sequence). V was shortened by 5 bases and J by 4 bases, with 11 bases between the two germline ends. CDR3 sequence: CASSRTVHNEKLFF. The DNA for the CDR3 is TGTGCCAGCAGCAGGACTGTCCATAATGAAAAACTGTTTTTT.

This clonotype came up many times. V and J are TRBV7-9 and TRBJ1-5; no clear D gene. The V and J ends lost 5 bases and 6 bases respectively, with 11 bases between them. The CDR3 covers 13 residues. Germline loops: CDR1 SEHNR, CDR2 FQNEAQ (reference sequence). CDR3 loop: CASSQGRAQPQHF. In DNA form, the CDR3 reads TGTGCCAGCAGCCAAGGTCGGGCTCAGCCCCAGCATTTT.

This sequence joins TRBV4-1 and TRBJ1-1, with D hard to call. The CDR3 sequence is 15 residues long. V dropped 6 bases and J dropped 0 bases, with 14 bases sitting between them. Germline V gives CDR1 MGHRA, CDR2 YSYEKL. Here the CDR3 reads CASSLQTVMNTEAFF. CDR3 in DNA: TGCGCCAGCAGTCTTCAGACGGTGATGAACACTGAAGCTTTCTTT.

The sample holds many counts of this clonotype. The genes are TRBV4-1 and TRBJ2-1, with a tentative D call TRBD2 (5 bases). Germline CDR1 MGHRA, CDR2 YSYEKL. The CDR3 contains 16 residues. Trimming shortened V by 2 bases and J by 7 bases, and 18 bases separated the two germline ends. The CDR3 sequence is CASSQPSAKRRNEQFF. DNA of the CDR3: TGCGCCAGCAGCCAACCCTCGGCCAAGAGGAGGAATGAGCAGTTCTTC.

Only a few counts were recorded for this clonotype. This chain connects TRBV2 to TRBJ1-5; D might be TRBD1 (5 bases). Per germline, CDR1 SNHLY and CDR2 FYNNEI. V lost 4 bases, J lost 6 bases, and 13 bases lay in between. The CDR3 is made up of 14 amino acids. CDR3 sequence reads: CASSAMGGGQPQHF. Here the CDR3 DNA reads TGTGCCAGCAGTGCGATGGGGGGGGGTCAGCCCCAGCATTTT.

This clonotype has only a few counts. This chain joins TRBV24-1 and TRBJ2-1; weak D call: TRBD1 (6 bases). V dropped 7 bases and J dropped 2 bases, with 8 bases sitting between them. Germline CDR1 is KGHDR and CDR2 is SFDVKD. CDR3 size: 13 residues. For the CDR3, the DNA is TGTGCCACCAGGGACAGCCCCTACAATGAGCAGTTCTTC. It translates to CATRDSPYNEQFF.

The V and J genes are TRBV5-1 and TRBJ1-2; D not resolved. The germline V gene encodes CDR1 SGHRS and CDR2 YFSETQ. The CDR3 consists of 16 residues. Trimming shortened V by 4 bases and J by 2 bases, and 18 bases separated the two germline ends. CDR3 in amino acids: CASSPTFGGENYGYTF. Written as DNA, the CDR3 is TGCGCCAGCAGCCCTACATTTGGCGGGGAAAACTATGGCTACACCTTC.

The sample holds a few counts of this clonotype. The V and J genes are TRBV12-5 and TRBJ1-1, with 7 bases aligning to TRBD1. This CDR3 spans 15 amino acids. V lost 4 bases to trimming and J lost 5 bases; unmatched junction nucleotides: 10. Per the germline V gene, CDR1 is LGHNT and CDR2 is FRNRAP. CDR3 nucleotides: TGTGCTAGTGGTTCCCCCATGCAGGGGGGGACTGAAGCTTTCTTT. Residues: CASGSPMQGGTEAFF. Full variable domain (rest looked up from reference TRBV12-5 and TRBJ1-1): DARVTQTPRHKVTEMGQEVTMRCQPILGHNTVFWYRQTMMQGLELLAYFRNRAPLDDSGMPKDRFSAEMPDATLATLKIQPSEPRDSAVYFCASGSPMQGGTEAFFGQGTRLTVV.

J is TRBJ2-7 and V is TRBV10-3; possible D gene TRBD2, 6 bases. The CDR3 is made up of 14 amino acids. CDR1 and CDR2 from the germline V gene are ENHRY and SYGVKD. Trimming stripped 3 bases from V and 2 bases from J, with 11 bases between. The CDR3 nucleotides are TGTGCCATCAGTGATTGGGACTTGCCCTACGAGCAGTACTTC. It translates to CAISDWDLPYEQYF.

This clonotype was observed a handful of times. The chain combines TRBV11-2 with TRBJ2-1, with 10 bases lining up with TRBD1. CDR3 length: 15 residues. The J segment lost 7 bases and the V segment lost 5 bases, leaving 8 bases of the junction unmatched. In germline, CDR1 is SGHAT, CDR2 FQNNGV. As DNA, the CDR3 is TGTGCCAGCAGCCCCGGACAGGGGGGGAGGAATGAGCAGTTCTTC. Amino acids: CASSPGQGGRNEQFF.

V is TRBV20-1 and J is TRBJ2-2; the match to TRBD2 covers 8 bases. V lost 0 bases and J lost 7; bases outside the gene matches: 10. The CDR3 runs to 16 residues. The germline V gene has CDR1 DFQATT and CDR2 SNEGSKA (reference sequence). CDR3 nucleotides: TGCAGTGCTAGAGACCCAGCGGGAGACCCGGGCGGGGAGCTGTTTTTT. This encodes CSARDPAGDPGGELFF.

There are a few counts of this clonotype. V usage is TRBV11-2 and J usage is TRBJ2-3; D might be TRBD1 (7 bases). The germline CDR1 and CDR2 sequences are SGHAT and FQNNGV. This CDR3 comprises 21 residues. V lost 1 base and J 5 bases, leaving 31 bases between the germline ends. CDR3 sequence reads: CASSLGRTGSLRDRRGDTQYF. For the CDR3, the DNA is TGTGCCAGCAGCTTAGGTCGGACAGGTTCCCTCCGGGACCGGAGGGGAGATACGCAGTATTTT.

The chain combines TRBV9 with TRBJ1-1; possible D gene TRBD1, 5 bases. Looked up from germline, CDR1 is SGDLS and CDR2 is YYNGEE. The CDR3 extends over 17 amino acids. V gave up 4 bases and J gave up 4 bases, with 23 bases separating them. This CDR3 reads CASSPRGEGPKATEAFF. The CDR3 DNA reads TGTGCCAGCAGCCCCCGGGGGGAAGGCCCGAAAGCCACTGAAGCTTTCTTT.

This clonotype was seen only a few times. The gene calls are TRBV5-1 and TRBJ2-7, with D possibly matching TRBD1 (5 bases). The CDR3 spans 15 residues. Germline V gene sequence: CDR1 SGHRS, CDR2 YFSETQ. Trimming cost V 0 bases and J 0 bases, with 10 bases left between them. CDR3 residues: CASSLGGHNSYEQYV. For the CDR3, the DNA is TGCGCCAGCAGCTTGGGTGGACACAACTCCTACGAGCAGTACGTC.